The following is a TCR beta chain sequence with its context. Its antigen is unknown. There are no base qualities to consult, and no much larger clone falls within one base. The entry originates in a study of T-cell memory formation after mild COVID-19 (dated by TCRdb to about 2021). For the study in its entirety: TCR sequence clusters from the two donors were largely donor specific. In two donors, T-cell clones that expanded and contracted after mild COVID-19 were followed by sequencing TCRalpha and TCRbeta repertoires longitudinally. The cohort comprised two young, previously healthy adult volunteers, one female and one male.

Sequencing was performed on an Illumina NovaSeq 6000. Using 5'RACE with constant-segment primers, TCRalpha and TCRbeta cDNA libraries were constructed, with sample barcodes and unique molecular identifiers added in the process. Trizol reagent was used to extract RNA from every sample. The libraries were amplified in two PCR steps, and the second step added a second sample barcode and Illumina TruSeq adapters. Libraries were sequenced on an Illumina NovaSeq with 2 x 150 bp paired-end reads. In the paper's pipeline: Demultiplexing of reads and collapsing into UMI-guided consensus sequences were performed with migec v1.2.7. Using mixcr v2.1.11, the UMI consensuses were aligned to TRA and TRB V and J templates and assembled into clonotypes. A clonotype was counted as expanded or contracted only when both edgeR and NoisET called the clonotype significant, with the noise models trained on biological replicates. For edgeR calls, the cutoffs were a false discovery rate-adjusted p below 0.01 and a log2 fold-change threshold of 1. As an exploratory analysis of dynamics, PCA with hierarchical clustering was applied to max-normalized trajectories of the 1000 most abundant clonotypes. Separately sequenced CD4+ and CD8+ repertoires were used to assign the CD4 or CD8 phenotype of responding clones. The public reads were reprocessed in TCRdb via fastp at Q25 and MiXCR, keeping in-frame beta chains. Identical CDR3 proteins give one entry, which carries the most common genes and DNA. Here the V and J calls rest on TCRdb's processing, not on the authors' analysis. The sample data list about half a million distinct CDR3 sequences, and about 18% of these were observed just once. 9% to 15% of the sample is taken by the ten largest.

PBMCs were isolated by Ficoll-Paque density gradient centrifugation. Summary of the overall study and its limitations: Only a couple of mild cases were covered in the study, and larger cohorts including severe cases with pre-infection samples were considered necessary. Balanced CD4/CD8 phenotypes were observed for clones contracting from day 15 to 85, whereas a bias towards CD4+ was observed for a second wave of clones expanding from day 15 to 37. Some responding clones were detected in pre-infection memory, suggesting pre-existing cross-reactive memory T cells joined the SARS-CoV-2 response. The second-wave clones that peaked on day 37 were not confirmed to be SARS-CoV-2 specific. Contracting CD4+ clones appeared mostly in the CM and EM memory subsets, whereas CD8+ clones were enriched in EMRA.

Looking up the germline V gene yields CDR1 MNHEY and CDR2 SVGAGI. Trimming takes 2 bases from V and 2 bases from J, and the germline ends sit 13 bases apart. From the cysteine through the phenylalanine, the CDR3 covers 15 amino acids. The entry retains the CDR3 DNA only, 45 bases that are in frame from base 1. Sequences were obtained from PBMCs or a T cell subset sorted from them (not recorded which). The sequence derives from an adult woman who had mild COVID-19 (a few samples of this study predate the infection). The sample titles of this study are shuffled in the database, so cell type and time point are left out; the donor was told from shared clones. The chain joins TRBV6-5 to TRBJ2-7, and perhaps TRBD1 as D gene, on 5 matching bases. The CDR3 corresponds to CASSYRGGPTYEQYF. The nucleotide sequence reads TGTGCCAGCAGTTACAGGGGCGGACCGACCTACGAGCAGTACTTC.